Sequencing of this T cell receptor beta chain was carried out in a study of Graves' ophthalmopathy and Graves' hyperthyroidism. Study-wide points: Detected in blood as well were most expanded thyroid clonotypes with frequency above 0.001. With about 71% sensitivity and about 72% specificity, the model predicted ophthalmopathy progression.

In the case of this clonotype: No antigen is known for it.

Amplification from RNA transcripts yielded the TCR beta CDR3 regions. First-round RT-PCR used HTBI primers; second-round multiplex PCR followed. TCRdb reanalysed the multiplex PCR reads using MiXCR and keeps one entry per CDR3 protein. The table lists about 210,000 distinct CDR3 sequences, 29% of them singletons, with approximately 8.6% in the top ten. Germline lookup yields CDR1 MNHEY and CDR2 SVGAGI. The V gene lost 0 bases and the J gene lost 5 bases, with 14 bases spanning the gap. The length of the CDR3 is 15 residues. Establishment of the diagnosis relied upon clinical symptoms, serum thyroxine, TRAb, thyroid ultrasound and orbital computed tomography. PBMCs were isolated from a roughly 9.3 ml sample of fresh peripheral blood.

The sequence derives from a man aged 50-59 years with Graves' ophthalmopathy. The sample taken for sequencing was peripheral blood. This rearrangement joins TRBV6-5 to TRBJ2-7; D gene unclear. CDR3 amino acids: CASSYSAGVVNEQYF. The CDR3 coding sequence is TGTGCCAGCAGTTACTCCGCCGGCGTTGTGAACGAGCAGTACTTC.